These 17 T cell receptor beta chains were all obtained from the same sample, sequenced in a study of T cell repertoires in cytomegalovirus infection. TCRdb processed the reads anew with MiXCR; each CDR3 protein has one entry. The sample has around 130,000 distinct CDR3 sequences; approximately 24% are singletons. These receptors lack a known antigen. Sample: PBMCs, sequenced either directly or after in vitro stimulation (not recorded which). These receptor sequences come from a human donor in good health (CMV status not recorded). Some clones in this sample may be carry-over from other donors' samples.

This clonotype came up a few times. The V and J genes are TRBV5-1 and TRBJ1-4; D gene ambiguous. CDR1 and CDR2 from the germline V gene are SGHRS and YFSETQ. CDR3 length: 15 amino acids. Trimming removed 0 bases from V and 0 bases from J, with 6 bases in between. CDR3 sequence reads: CASSLGATTNEKLFF. The CDR3 DNA sequence: TGCGCCAGCAGCTTGGGTGCCACAACTAATGAAAAACTGTTTTTT.

V is TRBV2 and J is TRBJ2-2; no definite D call. V was trimmed by 11 bases and J by 1 base, leaving 11 bases between them. Germline assignment: CDR1 SNHLY and CDR2 FYNNEI. This CDR3 has 13 amino acids. The CDR3 DNA is TGTGCCGGTGGGCCCGAGAACACCGGGGAGCTGTTTTTT. Translation: CAGGPENTGELFF.

The rearrangement joins TRBV7-9 to TRBJ1-1, with a weak D call TRBD1 (6 bases). Trimming removed 4 bases at V and 2 bases at J, with 11 bases between. The germline V gene encodes CDR1 SEHNR and CDR2 FQNEAQ (reference sequence). This CDR3 has 14 amino acids. The CDR3 reads CASSSGQINTEAFF. The CDR3 DNA sequence: TGTGCCAGCAGCTCCGGACAGATCAACACTGAAGCTTTCTTT.

V and J are TRBV5-1 and TRBJ1-1; 8 bases fit TRBD1. The CDR3 is made up of 14 amino acids. Germline-derived CDR1 and CDR2 are SGHRS and YFSETQ. With V trimmed by 5 bases and J by 4 bases, 7 bases remained unmatched. The CDR3 sequence is CASRQGAVGTEAFF. The CDR3 DNA reads as TGCGCCAGCAGGCAGGGGGCTGTAGGCACTGAAGCTTTCTTT.

This clonotype was found a few times. The CDR3 region is CASSPLGPGPKNQETQYF. The DNA for the CDR3 is TGTGCCAGCTCACCCCTCGGTCCAGGGCCCAAAAACCAAGAGACCCAGTACTTC. This chain connects TRBV18 to TRBJ2-5, with a tentative D call TRBD1 (5 bases). The germline CDR1 and CDR2 sequences are KGHSH and LQKENI. The CDR3 consists of 18 residues. Between the trimmed V and J ends, which lost 3 bases and 0 bases, there was a span of 20 bases. Filled out from reference TRBV18 and TRBJ2-5, the complete variable domain reads NAGVMQNPRHLVRRRGQEARLRCSPMKGHSHVYWYRQLPEEGLKFMVYLQKENIIDESGMPKERFSAEFPKEGPSILRIQQVVRGDSAAYFCASSPLGPGPKNQETQYFGPGTRLLVL.

This clonotype was counted ten times or more. The chain carries TRBV7-2 and TRBJ2-2, with a possible D match to TRBD2 (6 bases). V was cut by 5 bases and J by 4 bases, with 20 bases left in between. The CDR3 is made up of 17 amino acids. The germline V gene encodes CDR1 SGHTA and CDR2 FQGNSA. The CDR3 sequence: CASSREMGDLSTGELFF. The CDR3 nucleotides are TGTGCCAGCAGCCGAGAAATGGGGGACTTGAGCACCGGGGAGCTGTTTTTT.

As for this clonotype: This may arise from a read error, as a much more abundant clone is one base away. The rearrangement links TRBV28 to TRBJ2-1; D gene unclear. CDR3 length equals 13 residues. Per germline, CDR1 MDHEN and CDR2 SYDVKM. CDR3 DNA: TGTGCCAACAGTCCGCGGAGCTACAATGAGCAGTTCTTC. Its translation is CANSPRSYNEQFF.

The chain has TRBV7-9 and TRBJ2-1; D not resolved. The CDR3 loop spans 13 amino acids. Germline CDR1 SEHNR, CDR2 FQNEAQ (reference sequence). With 3 bases removed from V and 4 bases from J, the gap between germline ends came to 7 bases. The CDR3 DNA reads TGTGCCAGCAGCTTCGTCGGGTACAATGAGCAGTTCTTC. It yields the protein CASSFVGYNEQFF. The variable domain in full, with the rest retrieved from reference TRBV7-9 and TRBJ2-1, is DTGVSQNPRHKITKRGQNVTFRCDPISEHNRLYWYRQTLGQGPEFLTYFQNEAQLEKSRLLSDRFSAERPKGSFSTLEIQRTEQGDSAMYLCASSFVGYNEQFFGPGTRLTVL.

This clonotype has more than one count but fewer than ten. The chain employs TRBV28 and TRBJ1-1; D perhaps matches TRBD1 (5 bases). V shed 7 bases and J shed 7 bases, with 13 bases lying between them. This CDR3 contains 12 residues. CDR1 and CDR2 (germline): MDHEN, SYDVKM. The CDR3 region has the DNA TGTGCCAGCACATCCAGGGTGGATGAAGCTTTCTTT. Protein: CASTSRVDEAFF. The variable domain in full, completed from reference TRBV28 and TRBJ1-1, reads DVKVTQSSRYLVKRTGEKVFLECVQDMDHENMFWYRQDPGLGLRLIYFSYDVKMKEKGDIPEGYSVSREKKERFSLILESASTNQTSMYLCASTSRVDEAFFGQGTRLTVV.

The V and J genes are TRBV6-2 or TRBV6-3 and TRBJ2-7, with 10 bases aligning to TRBD2. Per the germline V gene, CDR1 is MNHEY and CDR2 is SVGEGT. The CDR3 runs to 17 residues. The V and J ends lost 2 bases and 2 bases, in that order; junction bases with no gene match: 9. The CDR3 loop is CASSYNLLAGITYEQYV. In DNA, the CDR3 is TGTGCCAGCAGTTACAACCTACTAGCGGGGATAACCTACGAGCAGTACGTC.

The rearrangement links TRBV24-1 to TRBJ2-2; D gene ambiguous. Germline V lookup: CDR1 KGHDR, CDR2 SFDVKD. The V and J ends lost 3 bases and 4 bases respectively, with 11 bases between them. The CDR3 loop spans 15 amino acids. CDR3 sequence (DNA): TGTGCCACCAGTGATCCCCAGGCCTTCACCGGGGAGCTGTTTTTT. This translates into CATSDPQAFTGELFF.

The CDR3 nucleotides are TGTGCCAGCAGCTTAGTCAGGGACGGCTACACCTTC. Residues: CASSLVRDGYTF. The V call is TRBV7-9, the J call TRBJ1-2; TRBD1 might be the D (5 bases). CDR1 and CDR2 (germline): SEHNR, FQNEAQ (reference sequence). V lost 1 base and J lost 8, with 8 bases in between. There are 12 residues in the CDR3.

This sequence joins TRBV6-2 or TRBV6-3 and TRBJ2-2, with 13 bases matching TRBD2. Germline V gene data show CDR1 as MNHEY and CDR2 as SVGEGT. The CDR3 spans 16 residues. Trimming at V came to 6 bases and at J to 6 bases, leaving 7 bases not matched to a gene. This CDR3 reads CASSPGTSGTAGELFF. The CDR3 bases are TGTGCCAGCAGCCCCGGGACTAGCGGGACGGCCGGGGAGCTGTTTTTT.

This clonotype has a handful of counts. The chain recombines TRBV6-2 or TRBV6-3 with TRBJ1-5; 7 bases line up with TRBD1. Germline CDR1 MNHEY, CDR2 SVGEGT. With V trimmed by 0 bases and J by 9 bases, 11 bases remained unmatched. The CDR3 covers 16 residues. The DNA of the CDR3 is TGTGCCAGCAGTTACTCGGGTCCACAGGGGCCGGGGCCCCAGCATTTT. It encodes CASSYSGPQGPGPQHF.

The chain has TRBV20-1 and TRBJ2-1; 7 bases line up with TRBD2. After removal of 2 bases from V and 4 bases from J, the junction contained 8 bases not matched to a gene. The CDR3 contains 15 residues. CDR1 and CDR2 (germline): DFQATT, SNEGSKA (reference sequence). As DNA, the CDR3 is TGCAGTGCTAGATCGCTTGCGGGAGAGTACAATGAGCAGTTCTTC. It yields the protein CSARSLAGEYNEQFF.

The J gene is TRBJ2-3, the V gene TRBV19; 9 bases align to TRBD2. The J segment lost 3 bases and the V segment lost 5 bases, leaving 6 bases of the junction unmatched. This CDR3 is 15 amino acids long. The germline V gene encodes CDR1 LNHDA and CDR2 SQIVND (reference sequence). For the CDR3, the DNA is TGTGCCAGTAGTGATAGCGGGAGTACGACAGATACGCAGTATTTT. It translates to CASSDSGSTTDTQYF.

This chain uses TRBV5-1 with TRBJ2-1; no definite D call. Germline V CDR1 and CDR2: SGHRS, YFSETQ. V gave up 3 bases and J gave up 12 bases, with 19 bases separating them. CDR3 size: 14 residues. The CDR3 nucleotides read TGCGCCAGCAGCTCGGACCCAACTCTCGAATCGCAGTTCTTC. Residues: CASSSDPTLESQFF.